Following are 24 T cell receptor beta chains from one sample sequenced in a study of cytomegalovirus exposure and HLA in healthy donors. PCR was performed using 60 Vbeta and 13 Jbeta primers. The data were produced by immunoSEQ multiplex PCR, yet TCRdb's version contains in-frame clones alone and is incomplete. The table has approximately 90,000 clones, 60% to 70% seen once. Sequencing was done on a sample of PBMCs. All receptors derive from a young woman in good health and CMV-seronegative.

The J gene is TRBJ2-2, the V gene TRBV28, with 7 positions matching TRBD1. Germline V lookup: CDR1 MDHEN, CDR2 SYDVKM. V lost 6 bases and J lost 5; bases outside the gene matches: 6. The CDR3 sequence is 14 residues long. CDR3 DNA sequence: TGTGCCAGCAGACTGGGACAGCGAACCGGGGAGCTGTTTTTT. Residues: CASRLGQRTGELFF.

The chain combines TRBV19 with TRBJ2-5; weak D call: TRBD2 (6 bases). The V end lost 7 bases, the J end lost 4 bases, and 19 bases lay between the germline ends. The CDR3 loop spans 15 amino acids. Germline lookup yields CDR1 LNHDA and CDR2 SQIVND (reference sequence). The CDR3: CASTPPGTLGETQYF. Written as DNA, the CDR3 is TGTGCCAGTACCCCCCCCGGGACTTTAGGAGAGACCCAGTACTTC.

The rearrangement links TRBV6-5 to TRBJ1-6, with D unclear. The V and J ends lost 2 bases and 10 bases respectively, with 12 bases between them. The CDR3 has 14 residues. Germline V lookup: CDR1 MNHEY, CDR2 SVGAGI. The CDR3 protein is CASSYVGRRSPLHF. Here the CDR3 DNA reads TGTGCCAGCAGTTACGTTGGGAGGAGGTCACCCCTCCACTTT.

This clone was found a few times. The chain is built from TRBV11-2 and TRBJ2-4; TRBD2 aligns across 8 bases. Germline values: CDR1 SGHAT, CDR2 FQNNGV. The trim removed 0 bases at V and 9 bases at J, leaving 13 bases unmatched. The CDR3 sequence is 17 residues long. CDR3 sequence (DNA): TGTGCCAGCAGCTTAGAGGCCCTGCGAGCGGGGGTTCTCATTCAGTACTTC. This codes for CASSLEALRAGVLIQYF.

The gene calls are TRBV4-2 and TRBJ1-1, with a weak D call TRBD1 (5 bases). The ends were cut back, 1 base at V and 3 bases at J, with 12 bases in the middle. This CDR3 comprises 15 residues. Germline values: CDR1 LGHNA, CDR2 YNFKEQ. The CDR3 DNA reads as TGTGCCAGCAGCCAAGGTGACGGGGGTTACACTGAAGCTTTCTTT. Translation gives CASSQGDGGYTEAFF.

A few counts support this clone. The chain employs TRBV9 and TRBJ1-1; D uncertain. The germline V and J ends were trimmed by 8 bases and 8 bases, with 25 bases remaining between them. Germline V gene lookup returns CDR1 SGDLS and CDR2 YYNGEE. The CDR3 is 15 residues long. The CDR3 reads CASSSFGQMNSEAFF. CDR3 DNA: TGTGCCAGTTCCTCCTTTGGGCAGATGAACTCCGAAGCTTTCTTT.

The chain is built from TRBV29-1 and TRBJ1-3, with D possibly matching TRBD1 (5 bases). Per germline, CDR1 SQVTM and CDR2 ANQGSEA. V shed 2 bases and J shed 2 bases, with 13 bases lying between them. The CDR3 loop spans 15 amino acids. The DNA of the CDR3 is TGCAGCGTTGAAAAAGGGGCAGGGACTGGAAACACCATATATTTT. Translating gives CSVEKGAGTGNTIYF.

This clone was recorded a few times. V is TRBV29-1 and J is TRBJ2-1; TRBD1 aligns across 10 bases. The germline V gene has CDR1 SQVTM and CDR2 ANQGSEA. CDR3 length: 13 residues. Trimming took 3 bases from V and 9 from J; bases not matched to a gene: 5. CDR3: CSVEDRGSLEQFF. CDR3 in DNA: TGCAGCGTTGAGGACAGGGGGTCGCTTGAGCAGTTCTTC.

This CDR3 reads CASSPKRLAGPWGLPYNEQFF. The CDR3 bases are TGTGCCAGCAGCCCCAAGCGACTAGCGGGTCCTTGGGGGCTCCCCTACAATGAGCAGTTCTTC. This chain connects TRBV7-8 to TRBJ2-1, with 10 bases aligning to TRBD2. Germline CDR1 reads SGHVS; CDR2 reads FQNEAQ. V was pared by 5 bases and J by 2 bases, with 21 bases of the junction left unmatched. The CDR3 loop spans 21 amino acids.

This CDR3 reads CATSRDLGLLGNEQFF. CDR3 nucleotides: TGTGCCACCAGCAGAGATCTGGGACTCCTGGGCAATGAGCAGTTCTTC. The chain recombines TRBV15 with TRBJ2-1; D is possibly TRBD2 (6 bases). Germline CDR1 is LNHNV and CDR2 is YYDKDF (reference sequence). V lost 0 bases to trimming and J lost 6 bases, with 15 bases between them. The CDR3 has 16 amino acids.

This chain links TRBV18 with TRBJ1-1; TRBD1 matches at 8 bases. Germline V CDR1 and CDR2: KGHSH, LQKENI. The ends lost 5 bases at V and 4 bases at J; junction bases unmatched: 9. The CDR3 is 15 residues long. CDR3 protein: CASSDQGARITEAFF. The CDR3 nucleotides read TGTGCCAGCTCAGATCAGGGGGCGCGGATCACTGAAGCTTTCTTT. Full variable domain (rest looked up from reference TRBV18 and TRBJ1-1): NAGVMQNPRHLVRRRGQEARLRCSPMKGHSHVYWYRQLPEEGLKFMVYLQKENIIDESGMPKERFSAEFPKEGPSILRIQQVVRGDSAAYFCASSDQGARITEAFFGQGTRLTVV.

This clone was found once. CDR3 in DNA: TGTGCCAGCAGCCAATTGACCGATGCGGGGGGCTACAATGAGCAGTTCTTC. Translated: CASSQLTDAGGYNEQFF. The chain carries TRBV4-2 and TRBJ2-1, with TRBD2 matching over 8 bases. Looked up from germline, CDR1 is LGHNA and CDR2 is YNFKEQ. With 2 bases clipped from V and 3 bases from J, the junction kept 9 bases outside the gene matches. The CDR3 length is 17 residues.

The chain employs TRBV5-1 and TRBJ1-2, with D tentatively TRBD1 (5 bases). CDR1 is SGHRS and CDR2 is YFSETQ in the germline V gene. Trimming took off 4 bases at V and 3 bases at J, with 19 bases between the two ends. CDR3 size: 16 residues. The CDR3 sequence: CASSPQPADSHYGYTF. The CDR3 coding sequence is TGCGCCAGCAGCCCTCAGCCGGCCGACAGTCACTATGGCTACACCTTC.

This clone occurred once. V is TRBV5-1 and J is TRBJ1-1; 10 bases map to TRBD1. Trimming at V came to 4 bases and at J to 3 bases, leaving 6 bases not matched to a gene. The germline CDR1 and CDR2 sequences are SGHRS and YFSETQ. CDR3 length equals 15 residues. As DNA, the CDR3 is TGCGCCAGCAGCATCCTGACAGGGGGCTACACTGAAGCTTTCTTT. Translated, it gives CASSILTGGYTEAFF. Drawing the rest from reference TRBV5-1 and TRBJ1-1, the complete variable domain is KAGVTQTPRYLIKTRGQQVTLSCSPISGHRSVSWYQQTPGQGLQFLFEYFSETQRNKGNFPGRFSGRQFSNSRSEMNVSTLELGDSALYLCASSILTGGYTEAFFGQGTRLTVV.

The chain uses TRBV7-9 and TRBJ1-3; possible D gene TRBD1, 6 bases. Trimming cost V 10 bases and J 3 bases, with 13 bases left between them. The CDR3 contains 13 residues. The V gene's germline CDR1 is SEHNR and CDR2 FQNEAQ (reference sequence). The CDR3 DNA reads TGTGCCATGGACAGCTTGATTGGAAACACCATATATTTT. Protein sequence: CAMDSLIGNTIYF.

The rearrangement links TRBV4-3 to TRBJ2-7, with TRBD2 matching over 13 bases. Germline V gene lookup returns CDR1 LGHNA and CDR2 YSLEER. With 5 bases clipped from V and 2 bases from J, the junction kept 6 bases outside the gene matches. This CDR3 contains 16 residues. In DNA, the CDR3 is TGCGCCAGCAGCAACGAACTAGCGGGAGGGCCCTACGAGCAGTACTTC. It codes for CASSNELAGGPYEQYF.

The CDR3 nucleotides read TGCGCCAGCAGCTGGACTCGGAGAGTTGTGGAGACCCAGTACTTC. Encoded protein: CASSWTRRVVETQYF. V and J are TRBV5-1 and TRBJ2-5, with D maybe TRBD2 (5 bases). V lost 3 bases and J 5 bases, leaving 17 bases between the germline ends. There are 15 residues in the CDR3. The V gene's germline CDR1 is SGHRS and CDR2 YFSETQ.

This chain links TRBV2 with TRBJ1-2; no firm D call. Trimming shortened V by 4 bases and J by 5 bases, and 11 bases separated the two germline ends. Germline V gene data show CDR1 as SNHLY and CDR2 as FYNNEI. The CDR3 is 13 amino acids. The CDR3 sequence is CASSVESVYGYTF. In DNA form, the CDR3 reads TGTGCCAGCAGTGTCGAGTCCGTATATGGCTACACCTTC.

This chain connects TRBV10-3 to TRBJ2-3; unclear D gene. Germline V gene sequence: CDR1 ENHRY, CDR2 SYGVKD. The length of the CDR3 is 13 residues. Trimming left V 2 bases short and J 6 bases short, with 9 bases between. CDR3 in DNA: TGTGCCATCAGTGAGCTATGGTCGGATACGCAGTATTTT. The encoded protein is CAISELWSDTQYF.

V and J are TRBV7-9 and TRBJ1-4; D may be TRBD1 (6 bases). The CDR3 is made up of 15 amino acids. Trimming took 5 bases from V and 4 from J, leaving 14 bases between them. Per the germline V gene, CDR1 is SEHNR and CDR2 is FQNEAQ (reference sequence). The CDR3 DNA reads TGTGCCAGCAGCCAGCGACAGGCACTTAATGAAAAACTGTTTTTT. Amino acids: CASSQRQALNEKLFF.

The chain carries TRBV19 and TRBJ2-7; TRBD2 might be the D (5 bases). Per germline, CDR1 LNHDA and CDR2 SQIVND (reference sequence). V lost 2 bases, J lost 2 bases, and 13 bases lay in between. CDR3 length equals 15 residues. The CDR3 sequence: CASSISASPTYEQYF. The CDR3 bases are TGTGCCAGTAGTATATCGGCTAGCCCGACCTACGAGCAGTACTTC. Full variable domain (outside the CDR3, taken from reference TRBV19 and TRBJ2-7): DGGITQSPKYLFRKEGQNVTLSCEQNLNHDAMYWYRQDPGQGLRLIYYSQIVNDFQKGDIAEGYSVSREKKESFPLTVTSAQKNPTAFYLCASSISASPTYEQYFGPGTRLTVT.

This clone turned up a few times. The J gene is TRBJ2-3, the V gene TRBV7-3; a weak D match, TRBD1 (6 bases). This CDR3 region has 15 residues. Trimming cost V 5 bases and J 4 bases, with 16 bases left between them. Germline V lookup: CDR1 SGHTA, CDR2 FQGTGA. The CDR3, as DNA: TGTGCCAGCAGCGGTGGTCAGGGGTATGCAGATACGCAGTATTTT. The encoded protein is CASSGGQGYADTQYF.

The table lists this clone with a few counts. Different DNA sequences within this sample yield the same CDR3. Here the CDR3 reads CASSPGQGQETQYF. CDR3 DNA sequence: TGTGCCAGCAGTCCAGGACAGGGTCAAGAGACCCAGTACTTC. The V gene is TRBV9, the J gene TRBJ2-5; 8 nucleotides line up with TRBD1. This CDR3 has 14 residues. The germline gives CDR1 SGDLS, CDR2 YYNGEE. V gave up 5 bases and J gave up 2 bases; unmatched junction bases: 5.

V gene TRBV10-3 combines with J gene TRBJ1-5; D is undetermined. V was cut by 0 bases and J by 5 bases, with 11 bases left in between. CDR3 length: 15 residues. Germline loops: CDR1 ENHRY, CDR2 SYGVKD. The CDR3 DNA follows: TGTGCCATCAGTGAGTCATTCGACACCTATCAGCCCCAGCATTTT. Residues: CAISESFDTYQPQHF.